This T cell receptor beta chain derives from a study of shared clonotypes between healthy human individuals. Trimming took off 6 bases at V and 2 bases at J, with 10 bases between the two ends. The germline V gene encodes CDR1 LNHDA and CDR2 SQIVND (reference sequence). The CDR3 is 13 amino acids. CD45RO-negative cells were positively selected for CCR7, leaving out terminally differentiated effector memory CD45RA+ cells. Nashville, Tennessee was home to all donors, who were Caucasian adults. Repertoires were generated with immunoSEQ multiplex PCR, while TCRdb's copy carries only in-frame clones and drops some. The sample has more than 500,000 clones, approximately 95% seen once; the top ten hold approximately 0.11%.

The rearrangement joins TRBV19 to TRBJ1-2, with no clear D. This receptor was taken from a woman under 40 in good health. The sequenced sample was naive CD8+ T cells sorted from blood. The CDR3 region has the DNA TGTGCCAGTAGCCACGGACTGAACTATGGCTACACCTTC. Translating it yields CASSHGLNYGYTF. The full variable domain, with the rest looked up from reference TRBV19 and TRBJ1-2, is DGGITQSPKYLFRKEGQNVTLSCEQNLNHDAMYWYRQDPGQGLRLIYYSQIVNDFQKGDIAEGYSVSREKKESFPLTVTSAQKNPTAFYLCASSHGLNYGYTFGSGTRLTVV.